This TCR beta chain was documented in a study of OX40 agonist ivuxolimab in advanced cancers. The study in broad terms: Ivuxolimab, which targeted the costimulatory receptor OX40 (CD134), was an agonistic, fully human IgG2 monoclonal antibody. Patients were allowed to have had prior anti-PD-1, anti-PD-L1 or anti-CTLA-4 therapy, and around 40% of the dose-escalation patients had previously received checkpoint inhibitors. The monotherapy dose-escalation portion (N of about 52 patients) of the phase I ivuxolimab trial is reported in the paper. In the dose-escalation cohort, approximately 80% of patients were male, and the mean age was roughly 60 years with a range of about 20 to 80. Partial responses occurred in three dose-escalation patients: two with cutaneous melanoma and one with hepatocellular carcinoma. Among the approximately 54 dose-escalation patients, around 19 had hepatocellular carcinoma, 15 melanoma, 9 renal cell carcinoma and 9 head and neck cancer. The purpose of peripheral TCRbeta sequencing was to test whether ivuxolimab changed TCR sequence diversity and led to clonal T-cell expansion. Intravenous ivuxolimab was administered to patients every 2 weeks at six dose levels: 0.01, 0.1, 0.3, 1.5, 3 and 10 mg/kg. The investigation overall reported the following: In the 0.1-3.0 mg/kg groups, partial responders had among the lowest normalized peripheral clonal expansion, particularly in CD8+ T cells. At doses from 0.1 to 3.0 mg/kg, clonal expansion was seen in both CD4+ and CD8+ blood T cells between baseline and week 6. Low levels of normalized T-cell clonal expansion were also seen in some patients who did not respond. After ivuxolimab, CD8+ T cells had more expanded clones than CD4+ T cells on average. Antigen specificity was not determined for the clonally expanded peripheral T cells.

Patients with autoimmune disease history or receiving systemic immunosuppression were excluded from the trial. Peripheral blood for TCR sequencing was drawn from every dose cohort at baseline, at cycle 4 day 1 and at cycle 7 day 1. The samples were drawn from a first-in-human, open-label, multicenter phase I dose-escalation trial of ivuxolimab. The trial enrolled adults with locally advanced or metastatic head and neck squamous cell, hepatocellular, melanoma or renal cell carcinoma. Before TCR sequencing, CD4+ T cells and CD8+ T cells from peripheral blood were sorted into separate populations. In the germline V gene, CDR1 corresponds to MNHEY and CDR2 to SVGAGI. V sheds 2 bases and J sheds 7 bases, leaving 5 bases between their ends. The CDR3 covers 11 residues, taking in both the cysteine and the phenylalanine. The entry retains the CDR3 DNA only, 33 bases that are in frame from base 1. A note on this clone: Its antigen has not been determined. No much larger clone exists at a distance of one base, and base qualities are not known. The sample contains more than one DNA sequence encoding this CDR3.

Genomic DNA was extracted from sorted cells for sequencing of the TCRbeta CDR3 region. The immunoSEQ Assay was used to sequence the TCRbeta CDR3 regions. TCRdb mirrors the immuneACCESS table, restricted to in-frame sequences. Some clones are absent from its copies; in checked studies, under half trace to an unresolved V gene, and the reason for the others is unknown. Within this sample are 30,000 to 45,000 clones, with roughly four fifths of them counted one time only. The top ten hold under 2% of the sample. This receptor was obtained from an adult with an advanced solid tumor such as melanoma, head and neck, liver or kidney cancer. The chain couples TRBV6-5 to TRBJ1-2; the D gene identity is not certain. This material consisted of CD4+ or CD8+ T cells sorted from blood, taken in a trial of the OX40 agonist ivuxolimab. The CDR3 region has the sequence CASSYGGGYTF. In nucleotides, the sequence is TGTGCCAGCAGTTACGGCGGTGGCTACACCTTC.